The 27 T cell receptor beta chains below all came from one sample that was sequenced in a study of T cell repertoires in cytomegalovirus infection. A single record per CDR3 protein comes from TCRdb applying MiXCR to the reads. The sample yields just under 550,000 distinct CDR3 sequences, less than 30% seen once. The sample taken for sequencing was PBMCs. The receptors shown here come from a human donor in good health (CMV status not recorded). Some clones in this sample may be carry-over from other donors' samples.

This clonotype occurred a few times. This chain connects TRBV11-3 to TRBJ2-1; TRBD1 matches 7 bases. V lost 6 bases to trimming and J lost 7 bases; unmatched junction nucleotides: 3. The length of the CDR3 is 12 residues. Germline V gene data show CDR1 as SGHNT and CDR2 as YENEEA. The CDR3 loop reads CASRSTGNEQFF. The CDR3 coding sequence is TGTGCCAGCAGATCGACAGGGAATGAGCAGTTCTTC.

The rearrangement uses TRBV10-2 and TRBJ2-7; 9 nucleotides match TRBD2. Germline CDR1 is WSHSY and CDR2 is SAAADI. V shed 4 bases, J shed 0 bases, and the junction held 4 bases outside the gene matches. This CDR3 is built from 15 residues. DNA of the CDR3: TGCGCCAGCAGTGGTGATAGCGGGAGCTCCTACGAGCAGTACTTC. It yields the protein CASSGDSGSSYEQYF.

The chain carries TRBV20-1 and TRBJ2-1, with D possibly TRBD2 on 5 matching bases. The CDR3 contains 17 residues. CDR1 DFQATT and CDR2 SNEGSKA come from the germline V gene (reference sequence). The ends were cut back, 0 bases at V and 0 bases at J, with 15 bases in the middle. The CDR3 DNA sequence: TGCAGTGCTAGAGATCGCGACTATGGGAGCTCCTACAATGAGCAGTTCTTC. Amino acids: CSARDRDYGSSYNEQFF.

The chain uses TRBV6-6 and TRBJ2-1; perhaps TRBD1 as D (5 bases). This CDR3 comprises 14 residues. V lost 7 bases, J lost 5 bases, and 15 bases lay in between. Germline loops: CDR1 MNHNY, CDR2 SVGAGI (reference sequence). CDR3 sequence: CASIMEQGDNEQFF. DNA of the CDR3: TGTGCCAGCATCATGGAGCAAGGGGACAATGAGCAGTTCTTC.

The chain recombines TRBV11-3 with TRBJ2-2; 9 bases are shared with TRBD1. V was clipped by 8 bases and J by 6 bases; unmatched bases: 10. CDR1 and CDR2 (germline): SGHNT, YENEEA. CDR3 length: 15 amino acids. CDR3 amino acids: CASQTGTGPSGELFF. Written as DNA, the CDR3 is TGTGCCAGCCAGACCGGGACAGGGCCTTCCGGGGAGCTGTTTTTT.

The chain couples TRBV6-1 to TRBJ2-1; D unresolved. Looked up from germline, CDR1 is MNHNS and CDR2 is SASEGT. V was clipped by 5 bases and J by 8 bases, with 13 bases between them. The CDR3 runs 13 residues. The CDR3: CASSSPLAHEQFF. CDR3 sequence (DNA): TGTGCCAGCAGTTCCCCCCTGGCACATGAGCAGTTCTTC.

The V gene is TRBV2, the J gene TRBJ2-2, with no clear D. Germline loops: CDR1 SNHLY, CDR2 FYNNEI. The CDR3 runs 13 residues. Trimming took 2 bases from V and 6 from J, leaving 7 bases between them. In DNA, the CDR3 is TGTGCCAGCAGTGAAACCGGCCCCGGGGAGCTGTTTTTT. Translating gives CASSETGPGELFF.

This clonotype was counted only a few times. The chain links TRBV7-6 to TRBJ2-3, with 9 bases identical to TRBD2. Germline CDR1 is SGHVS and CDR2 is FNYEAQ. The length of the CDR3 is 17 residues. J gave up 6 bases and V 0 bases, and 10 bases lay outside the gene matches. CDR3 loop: CASSLAGGGRARDTQYF. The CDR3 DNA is TGTGCCAGCAGCTTAGCTGGAGGCGGGAGGGCCCGGGATACGCAGTATTTT.

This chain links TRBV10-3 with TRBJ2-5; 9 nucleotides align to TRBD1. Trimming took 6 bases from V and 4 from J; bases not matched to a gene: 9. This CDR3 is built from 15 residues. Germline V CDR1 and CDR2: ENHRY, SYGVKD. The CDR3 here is CAISTGQGNRETQYF. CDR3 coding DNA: TGTGCCATCAGCACGGGACAGGGAAATCGAGAGACCCAGTACTTC.

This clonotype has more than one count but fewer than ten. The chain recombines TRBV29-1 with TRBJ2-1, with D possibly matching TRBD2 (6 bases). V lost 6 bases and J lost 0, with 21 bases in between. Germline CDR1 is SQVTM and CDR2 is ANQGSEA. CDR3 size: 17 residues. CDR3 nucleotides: TGCAGCGTCTCCGTGGCAGCGGGCCAGAGCTCCTACAATGAGCAGTTCTTC. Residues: CSVSVAAGQSSYNEQFF.

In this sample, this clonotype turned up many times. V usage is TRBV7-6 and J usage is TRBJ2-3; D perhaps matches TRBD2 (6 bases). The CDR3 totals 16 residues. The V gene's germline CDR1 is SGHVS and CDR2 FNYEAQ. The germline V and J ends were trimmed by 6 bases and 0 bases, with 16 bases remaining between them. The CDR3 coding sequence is TGTGCCAGCAGGAGCGGGCCATACTCTAGCACAGATACGCAGTATTTT. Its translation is CASRSGPYSSTDTQYF.

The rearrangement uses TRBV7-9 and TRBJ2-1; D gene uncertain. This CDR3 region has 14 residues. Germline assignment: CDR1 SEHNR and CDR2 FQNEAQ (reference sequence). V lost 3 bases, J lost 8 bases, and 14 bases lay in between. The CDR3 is CASSFRLGIDEQFF. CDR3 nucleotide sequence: TGTGCCAGCAGCTTTAGGCTGGGAATCGATGAGCAGTTCTTC.

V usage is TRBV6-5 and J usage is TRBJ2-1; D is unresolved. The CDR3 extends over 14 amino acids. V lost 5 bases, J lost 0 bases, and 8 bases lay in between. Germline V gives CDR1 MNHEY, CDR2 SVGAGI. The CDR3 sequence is CASSPFNSYNEQFF. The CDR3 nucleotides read TGTGCCAGCAGTCCCTTTAACTCCTACAATGAGCAGTTCTTC.

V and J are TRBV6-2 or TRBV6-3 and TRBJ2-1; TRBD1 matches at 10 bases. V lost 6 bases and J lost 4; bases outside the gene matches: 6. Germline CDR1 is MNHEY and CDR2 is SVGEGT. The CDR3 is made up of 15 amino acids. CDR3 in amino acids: CASRIGQGGYNEQFF. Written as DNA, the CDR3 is TGTGCCAGCAGAATTGGACAGGGGGGATACAATGAGCAGTTCTTC.

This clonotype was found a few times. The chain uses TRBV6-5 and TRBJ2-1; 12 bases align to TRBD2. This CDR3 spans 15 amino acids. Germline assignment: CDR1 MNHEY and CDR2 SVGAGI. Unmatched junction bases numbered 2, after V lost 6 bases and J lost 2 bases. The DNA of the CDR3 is TGTGCCAGCAGCGGGACTAGCGGGCCCTACAATGAGCAGTTCTTC. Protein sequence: CASSGTSGPYNEQFF.

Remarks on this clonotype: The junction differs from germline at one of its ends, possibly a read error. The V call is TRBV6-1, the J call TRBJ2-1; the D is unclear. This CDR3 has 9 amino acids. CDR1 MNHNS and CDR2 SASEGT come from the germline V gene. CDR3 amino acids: CASSSPLVF. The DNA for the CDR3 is TGTGCCAGCAGTTCTCCGCTCGTCTTC.

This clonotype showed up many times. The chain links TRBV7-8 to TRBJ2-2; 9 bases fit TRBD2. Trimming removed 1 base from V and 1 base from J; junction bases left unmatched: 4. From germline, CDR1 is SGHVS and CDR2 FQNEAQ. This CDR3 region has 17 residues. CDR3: CASSLERAGGNTGELFF. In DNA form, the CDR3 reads TGTGCCAGCAGCTTAGAGCGAGCGGGAGGGAACACCGGGGAGCTGTTTTTT.

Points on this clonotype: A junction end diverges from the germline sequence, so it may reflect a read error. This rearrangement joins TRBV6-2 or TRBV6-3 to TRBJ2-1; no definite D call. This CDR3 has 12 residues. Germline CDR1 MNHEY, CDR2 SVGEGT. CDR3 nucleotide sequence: TGTGCTAGCAGTTACTCGAGCGCTGTACGGTTCTTC. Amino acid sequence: CASSYSSAVRFF.

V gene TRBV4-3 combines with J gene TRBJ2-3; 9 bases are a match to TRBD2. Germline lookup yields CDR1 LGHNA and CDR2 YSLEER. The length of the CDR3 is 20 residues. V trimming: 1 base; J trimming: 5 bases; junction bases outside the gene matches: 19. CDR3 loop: CASSQVLRQPSGTLLDTQYF. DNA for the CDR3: TGCGCCAGCAGCCAAGTGCTTAGGCAGCCTAGCGGGACCCTCTTAGATACGCAGTATTTT.

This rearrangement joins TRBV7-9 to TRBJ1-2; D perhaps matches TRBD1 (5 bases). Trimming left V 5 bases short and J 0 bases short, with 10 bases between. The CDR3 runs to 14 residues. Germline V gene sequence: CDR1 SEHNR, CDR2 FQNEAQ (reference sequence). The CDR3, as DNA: TGTGCCAGCAGCCAGGGTGGCACTAACTATGGCTACACCTTC. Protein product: CASSQGGTNYGYTF.

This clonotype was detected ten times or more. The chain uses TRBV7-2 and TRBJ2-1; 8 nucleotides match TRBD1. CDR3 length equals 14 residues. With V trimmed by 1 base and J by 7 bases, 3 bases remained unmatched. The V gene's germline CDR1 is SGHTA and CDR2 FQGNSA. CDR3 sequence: CASSLGTGRNEQFF. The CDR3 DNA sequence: TGTGCCAGCAGCTTAGGGACAGGGAGGAATGAGCAGTTCTTC.

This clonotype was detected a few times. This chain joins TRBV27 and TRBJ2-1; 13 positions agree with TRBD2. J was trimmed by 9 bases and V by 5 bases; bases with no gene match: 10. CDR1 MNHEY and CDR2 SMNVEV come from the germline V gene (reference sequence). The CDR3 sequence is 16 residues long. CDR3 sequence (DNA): TGTGCCAGCAGTCCATTACTAGCGGGAGGGCCGGGTGAGCAGTTCTTC. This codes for CASSPLLAGGPGEQFF.

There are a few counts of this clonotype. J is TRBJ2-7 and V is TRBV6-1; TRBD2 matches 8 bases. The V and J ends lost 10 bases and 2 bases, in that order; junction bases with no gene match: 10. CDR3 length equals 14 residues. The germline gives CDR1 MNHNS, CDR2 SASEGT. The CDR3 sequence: CATRRGVGTYEQYF. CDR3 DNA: TGTGCCACACGGCGGGGGGTGGGGACCTACGAGCAGTACTTC.

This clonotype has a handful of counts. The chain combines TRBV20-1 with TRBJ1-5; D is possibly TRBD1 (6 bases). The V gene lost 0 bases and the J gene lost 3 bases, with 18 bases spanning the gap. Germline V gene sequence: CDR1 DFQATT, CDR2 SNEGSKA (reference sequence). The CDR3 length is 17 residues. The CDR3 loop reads CSARDLFGGRVNQPQHF. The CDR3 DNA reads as TGCAGTGCTAGAGATCTATTCGGGGGCAGAGTCAATCAGCCCCAGCATTTT.

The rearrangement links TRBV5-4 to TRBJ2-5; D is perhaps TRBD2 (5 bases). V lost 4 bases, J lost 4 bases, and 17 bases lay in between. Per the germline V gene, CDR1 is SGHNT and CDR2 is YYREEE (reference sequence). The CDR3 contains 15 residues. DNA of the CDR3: TGTGCCAGCAGCCAGGCGAAGGCAGGAGGAGAGACCCAGTACTTC. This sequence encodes CASSQAKAGGETQYF.

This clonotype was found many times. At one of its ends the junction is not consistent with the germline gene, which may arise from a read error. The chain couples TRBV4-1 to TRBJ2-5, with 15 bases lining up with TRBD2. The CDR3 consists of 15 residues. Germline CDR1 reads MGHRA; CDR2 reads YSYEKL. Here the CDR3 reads CASSQGLAGGETQYF. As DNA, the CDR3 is TGTGCCAGCAGCCAGGGACTAGCGGGAGGAGAGACCCAGTACTTC.

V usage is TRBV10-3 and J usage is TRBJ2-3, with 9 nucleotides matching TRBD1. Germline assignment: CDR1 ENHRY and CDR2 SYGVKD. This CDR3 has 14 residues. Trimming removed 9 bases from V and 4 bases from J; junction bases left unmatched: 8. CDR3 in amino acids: CAIAGTGLSDTQYF. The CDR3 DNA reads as TGTGCCATTGCCGGGACAGGGCTCTCAGATACGCAGTATTTT.